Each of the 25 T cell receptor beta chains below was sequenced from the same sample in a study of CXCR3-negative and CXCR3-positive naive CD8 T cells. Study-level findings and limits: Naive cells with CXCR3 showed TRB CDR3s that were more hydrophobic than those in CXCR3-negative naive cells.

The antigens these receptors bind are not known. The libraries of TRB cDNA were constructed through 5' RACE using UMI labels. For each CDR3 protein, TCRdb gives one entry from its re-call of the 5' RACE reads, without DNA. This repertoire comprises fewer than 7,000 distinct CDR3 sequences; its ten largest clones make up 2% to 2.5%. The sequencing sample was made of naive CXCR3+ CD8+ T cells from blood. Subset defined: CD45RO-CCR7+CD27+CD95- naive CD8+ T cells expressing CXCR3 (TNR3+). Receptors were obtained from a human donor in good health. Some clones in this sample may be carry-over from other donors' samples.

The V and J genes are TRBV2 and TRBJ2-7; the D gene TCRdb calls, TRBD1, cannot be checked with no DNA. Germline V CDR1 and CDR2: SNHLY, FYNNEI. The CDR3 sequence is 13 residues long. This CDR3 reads CASSEGLQGEQYF.

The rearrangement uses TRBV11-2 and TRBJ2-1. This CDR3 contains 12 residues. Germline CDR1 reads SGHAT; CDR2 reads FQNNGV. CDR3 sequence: CASSPQLDEQFF.

CDR3: CASSLSTSAYEQYF. The chain employs TRBV5-1 and TRBJ2-7. CDR1 and CDR2 (germline): SGHRS, YFSETQ. The CDR3 is 14 amino acids. Drawing the rest from reference TRBV5-1 and TRBJ2-7, the complete variable domain is KAGVTQTPRYLIKTRGQQVTLSCSPISGHRSVSWYQQTPGQGLQFLFEYFSETQRNKGNFPGRFSGRQFSNSRSEMNVSTLELGDSALYLCASSLSTSAYEQYFGPGTRLTVT.

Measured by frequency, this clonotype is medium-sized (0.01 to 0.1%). CDR3: CASSQGGSGYYEQYF. The chain recombines TRBV3-1 with TRBJ2-7; the D call from TCRdb, TRBD2, cannot be confirmed without DNA. Per germline, CDR1 LGHDT and CDR2 YNNKEL (reference sequence). The CDR3 has 15 amino acids.

The CDR3 loop is CASRPDSFPGTDTQYF. The chain uses TRBV28 and TRBJ2-3; TCRdb gives TRBD1 as the D gene, but with no DNA this cannot be confirmed. CDR3 size: 16 residues. Germline lookup yields CDR1 MDHEN and CDR2 SYDVKM.

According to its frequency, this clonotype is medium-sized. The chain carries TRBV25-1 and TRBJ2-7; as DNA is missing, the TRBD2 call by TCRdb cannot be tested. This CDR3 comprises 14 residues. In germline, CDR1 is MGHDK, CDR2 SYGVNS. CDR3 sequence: CATQGRGESYEQYF.

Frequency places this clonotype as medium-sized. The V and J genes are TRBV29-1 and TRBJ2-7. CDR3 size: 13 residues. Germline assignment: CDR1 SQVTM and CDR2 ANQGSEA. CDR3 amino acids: CSVEPESSYEQYF.

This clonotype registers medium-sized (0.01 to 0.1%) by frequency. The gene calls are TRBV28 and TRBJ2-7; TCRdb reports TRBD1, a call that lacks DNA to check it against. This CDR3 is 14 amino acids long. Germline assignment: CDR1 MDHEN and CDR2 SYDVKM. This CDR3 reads CASRKIGGTYEQYF.

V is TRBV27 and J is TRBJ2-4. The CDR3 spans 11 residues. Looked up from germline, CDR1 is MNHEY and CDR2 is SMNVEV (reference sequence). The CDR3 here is CATSWGDIQYF.

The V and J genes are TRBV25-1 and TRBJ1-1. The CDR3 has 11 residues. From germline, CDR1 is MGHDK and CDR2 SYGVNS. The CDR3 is CASSDYPEAFF.

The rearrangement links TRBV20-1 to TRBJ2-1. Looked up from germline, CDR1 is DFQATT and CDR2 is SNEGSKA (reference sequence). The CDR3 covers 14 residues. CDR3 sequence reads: CSAPTGRSYNEQFF.

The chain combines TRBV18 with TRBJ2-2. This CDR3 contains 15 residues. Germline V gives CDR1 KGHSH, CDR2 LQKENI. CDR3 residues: CASSTGVWNTGELFF.

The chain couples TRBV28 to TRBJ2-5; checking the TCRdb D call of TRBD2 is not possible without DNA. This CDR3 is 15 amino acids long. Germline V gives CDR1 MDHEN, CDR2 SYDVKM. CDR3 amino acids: CASSSGTSGQETQYF.

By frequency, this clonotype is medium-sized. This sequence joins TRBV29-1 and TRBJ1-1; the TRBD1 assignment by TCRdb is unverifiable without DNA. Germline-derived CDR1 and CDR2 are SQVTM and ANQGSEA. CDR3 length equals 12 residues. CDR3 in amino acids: CSVYRKNTEAFF.

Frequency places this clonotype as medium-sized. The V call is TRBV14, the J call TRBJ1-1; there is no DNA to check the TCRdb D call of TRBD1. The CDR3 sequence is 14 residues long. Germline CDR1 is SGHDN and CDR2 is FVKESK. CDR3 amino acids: CASSHRTGGTEAFF.

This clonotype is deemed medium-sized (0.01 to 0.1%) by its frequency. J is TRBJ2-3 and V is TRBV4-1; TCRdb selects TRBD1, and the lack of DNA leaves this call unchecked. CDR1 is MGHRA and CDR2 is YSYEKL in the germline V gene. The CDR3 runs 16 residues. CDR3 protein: CASSQGTGGVADTQYF.

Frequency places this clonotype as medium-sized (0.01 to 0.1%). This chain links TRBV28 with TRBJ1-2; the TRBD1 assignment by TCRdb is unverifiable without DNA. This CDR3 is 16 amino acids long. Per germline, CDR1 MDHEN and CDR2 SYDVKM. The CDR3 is CASSSGQGRRSDGYTF.

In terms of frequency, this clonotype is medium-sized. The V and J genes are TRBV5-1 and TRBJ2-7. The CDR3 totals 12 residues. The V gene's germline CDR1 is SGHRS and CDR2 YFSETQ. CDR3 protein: CASSLGDYEQYF.

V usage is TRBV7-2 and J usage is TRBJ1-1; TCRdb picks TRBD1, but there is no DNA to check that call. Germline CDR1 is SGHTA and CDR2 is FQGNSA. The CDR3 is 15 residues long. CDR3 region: CASSLAPGGRTEAFF.

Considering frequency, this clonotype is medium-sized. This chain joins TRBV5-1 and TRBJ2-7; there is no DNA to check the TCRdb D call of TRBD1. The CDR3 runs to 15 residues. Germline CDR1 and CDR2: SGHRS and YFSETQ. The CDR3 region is CASSTGQGIPYEQYF.

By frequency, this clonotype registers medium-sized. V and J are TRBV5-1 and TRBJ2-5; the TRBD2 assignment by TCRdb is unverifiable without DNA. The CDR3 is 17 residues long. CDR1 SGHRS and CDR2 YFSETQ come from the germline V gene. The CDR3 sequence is CASSAGLAGGNQETQYF.

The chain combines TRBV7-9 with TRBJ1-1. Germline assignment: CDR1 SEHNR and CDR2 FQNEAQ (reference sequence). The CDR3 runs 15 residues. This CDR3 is CASSPPRGTDTEAFF.

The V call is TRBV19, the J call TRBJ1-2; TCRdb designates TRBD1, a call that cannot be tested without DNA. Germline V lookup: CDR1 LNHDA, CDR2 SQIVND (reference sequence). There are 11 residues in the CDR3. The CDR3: CASRGDYGYTF.

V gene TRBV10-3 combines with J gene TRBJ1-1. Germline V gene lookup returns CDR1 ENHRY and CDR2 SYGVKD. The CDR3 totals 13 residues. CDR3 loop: CASRTPTNTEAFF.

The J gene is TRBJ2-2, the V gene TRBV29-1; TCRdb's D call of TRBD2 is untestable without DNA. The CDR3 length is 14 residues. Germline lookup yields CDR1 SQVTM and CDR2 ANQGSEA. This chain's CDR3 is CSVVPRVATGELFF.